Described below is a single T cell receptor (beta chain) sequence and its context. The TCR alpha and TCR beta cDNA libraries, bearing sample barcodes and UMIs, were generated by 5'RACE using constant-segment primers. Each CDR3 protein is one row after TCRdb ran MiXCR on the 5' RACE reads. This table has 500,000 to 600,000 distinct CDR3 sequences, roughly 18% appearing once. The source of the sample is a study of T-cell memory formation after mild COVID-19. Germline V CDR1 and CDR2: MNHEY, SMNVEV (reference sequence). Trimming removed 11 bases from V and 2 bases from J, with 10 bases in between. The CDR3 is made up of 11 amino acids.

The chain joins TRBV27 to TRBJ2-7; perhaps TRBD2 as D (5 bases). The sequenced sample consisted of PBMCs or a T cell subset sorted from them (not recorded which). The receptor comes from an adult woman who had mild COVID-19 (a few samples of this study predate the infection). Cell type and time point are not known. The CDR3 region is CARGQTYEQYF. The CDR3 nucleotides are TGTGCCCGCGGGCAAACCTACGAGCAGTACTTC.